Here is one TCR beta chain with its context. As yet, its antigen is unknown. The CDR3 has 14 residues. CDR1 is MDHEN, CDR2 SYDVKM, per germline. V lost 6 bases to trimming and J lost 1 base, with 12 bases between them. The assay was immunoSEQ multiplex PCR, and TCRdb's table has in-frame clones only and misses some. The sample comprises some 1,600,000 clones, around 98% of which are singletons, and about 0.42% rests with the top ten. The data were taken from a study of shared clonotypes between healthy human individuals. In the study overall: There were three CD4 naive, three CD4 memory, two CD8 naive and one CD8 memory plates per donor.

Study-wide results and caveats: Compared with clonotypes that all four donors shared, non-shared clonotypes had lower generation probabilities. A few donors shared about 4.8% of their naive CD4 clonotypes.

Sequencing was performed on naive CD4+ T cells sorted from blood. Subset reported: CD45RA+ positively selected. J is TRBJ1-1 and V is TRBV28; D gene uncertain. The source of this sequence is a man aged 25-40 years in good health. CDR3 coding DNA: TGTGCCAGCAGGCCCCCCCCACAGAACACTGAAGCTTTCTTT. This codes for CASRPPPQNTEAFF.